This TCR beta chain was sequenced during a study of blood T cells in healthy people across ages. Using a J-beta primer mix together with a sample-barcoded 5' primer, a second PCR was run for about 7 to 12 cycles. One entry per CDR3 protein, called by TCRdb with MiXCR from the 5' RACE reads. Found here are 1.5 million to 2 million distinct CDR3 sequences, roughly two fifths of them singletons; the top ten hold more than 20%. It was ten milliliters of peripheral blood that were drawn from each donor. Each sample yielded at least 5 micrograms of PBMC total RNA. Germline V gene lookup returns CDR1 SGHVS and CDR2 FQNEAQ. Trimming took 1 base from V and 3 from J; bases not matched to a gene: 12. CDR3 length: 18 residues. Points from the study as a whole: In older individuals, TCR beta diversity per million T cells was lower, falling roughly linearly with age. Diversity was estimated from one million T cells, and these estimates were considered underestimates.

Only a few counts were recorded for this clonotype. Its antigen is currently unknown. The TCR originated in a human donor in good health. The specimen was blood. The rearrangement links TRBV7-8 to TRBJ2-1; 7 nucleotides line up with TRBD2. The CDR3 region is CASSLVYGGGGYYNEQFF. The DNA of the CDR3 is TGTGCCAGCAGCTTAGTATACGGCGGGGGTGGGTACTACAATGAGCAGTTCTTC. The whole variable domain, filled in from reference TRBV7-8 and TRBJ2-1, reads GAGVSQSPRYKVAKRGQDVALRCDPISGHVSLFWYQQALGQGPEFLTYFQNEAQLDKSGLPSDRFFAERPEGSVSTLKIQRTQQEDSAVYLCASSLVYGGGGYYNEQFFGPGTRLTVL.